One and the same sample provided the 13 T cell receptor beta chains below, sequenced in a study of cytomegalovirus exposure and HLA in healthy donors. PCR was performed using 60 Vbeta and 13 Jbeta primers. Data came from immunoSEQ multiplex PCR; TCRdb stores just in-frame clones and leaves some out. The sample has 150,000 to 200,000 clones, approximately 81% seen once; the top ten hold less than 2.5%. The sequenced material came from PBMCs. These receptors originate from a woman aged 50 to 65 in good health and CMV-seronegative.

This chain uses TRBV14 with TRBJ2-7, with D possibly matching TRBD1 (5 bases). Germline V gene lookup returns CDR1 SGHDN and CDR2 FVKESK. Trimming shortened V by 4 bases and J by 4 bases, and 11 bases separated the two germline ends. This CDR3 is built from 13 residues. CDR3 loop: CASSRQGVYEQYF. Written as DNA, the CDR3 is TGTGCCAGCAGCCGACAAGGGGTTTACGAGCAGTACTTC.

The gene calls are TRBV6-6 and TRBJ1-2; a weak D match, TRBD1 (5 bases). This CDR3 is built from 12 residues. V shed 10 bases and J shed 3 bases, with 12 bases lying between them. From germline, CDR1 is MNHNY and CDR2 SVGAGI (reference sequence). CDR3 amino acids: CANRREDYGYTF. CDR3 nucleotides: TGTGCCAACAGGAGGGAGGACTATGGCTACACCTTC.

The chain joins TRBV27 to TRBJ1-3; 7 bases agree with TRBD1. The V segment lost 2 bases and the J segment 1 base; nucleotides outside the gene matches: 2. The CDR3 has 15 residues. CDR1 MNHEY and CDR2 SMNVEV come from the germline V gene (reference sequence). In DNA form, the CDR3 reads TGTGCCAGCAGTTTAAAGGGGGCTTCTGGAAACACCATATATTTT. Amino acids: CASSLKGASGNTIYF.

This chain uses TRBV6-6 with TRBJ2-1, with 14 bases that match TRBD2. J was trimmed by 4 bases and V by 4 bases; bases with no gene match: 0. CDR3 length: 15 amino acids. The germline CDR1 and CDR2 sequences are MNHNY and SVGAGI (reference sequence). CDR3 amino acids: CASSWTSGGYNEQFF. CDR3 DNA sequence: TGTGCCAGCAGTTGGACTAGCGGGGGGTACAATGAGCAGTTCTTC.

To note about this clone: This CDR3 is also generated by other DNA sequences in the sample. The chain is built from TRBV4-3 and TRBJ1-6, with a possible D match to TRBD1 (5 bases). The CDR3 has 16 residues. The ends were cut back, 0 bases at V and 9 bases at J, with 15 bases in the middle. Germline V gives CDR1 LGHNA, CDR2 YSLEER. DNA for the CDR3: TGCGCCAGCAGCCAAGAGGGGGGGGGAAGTTTTTCACCCCTCCACTTT. Encoded protein: CASSQEGGGSFSPLHF.

The V gene is TRBV11-3, the J gene TRBJ2-3; D uncertain. Deletions cut 5 bases from V and 0 bases from J, with 6 bases between. The CDR3 loop spans 13 amino acids. Germline values: CDR1 SGHNT, CDR2 YENEEA. CDR3 in DNA: TGTGCCAGCAGCCCACTGAGCACAGATACGCAGTATTTT. Amino acids: CASSPLSTDTQYF.

This sequence joins TRBV6-1 and TRBJ1-1; D perhaps matches TRBD1 (5 bases). The CDR3 sequence is 16 residues long. Trimming left V 1 base short and J 9 bases short, with 21 bases between. CDR1 and CDR2 from the germline V gene are MNHNS and SASEGT. Here the CDR3 reads CASSEDGGHLRGQAFF. The CDR3 DNA reads TGTGCCAGCAGTGAAGATGGAGGGCACCTGAGGGGACAAGCTTTCTTT.

This clone has just a few counts. The chain joins TRBV27 to TRBJ2-1, with 9 bases fitting TRBD1. J gave up 6 bases and V 7 bases, and 16 bases lay outside the gene matches. The CDR3 is 17 residues long. From germline, CDR1 is MNHEY and CDR2 SMNVEV (reference sequence). The CDR3 sequence: CASTMVGDRGKFNEQFF. CDR3 coding DNA: TGTGCCAGCACCATGGTGGGCGACAGGGGGAAATTCAATGAGCAGTTCTTC.

Only one count was recorded for this clone. The chain employs TRBV25-1 and TRBJ1-2; D possibly corresponds to TRBD1 (5 bases). CDR3 length: 15 amino acids. Trimming took 6 bases from V and 2 from J, leaving 16 bases between them. In germline, CDR1 is MGHDK, CDR2 SYGVNS. The CDR3 loop reads CASSPARGKNYGYTF. As DNA, the CDR3 is TGTGCCAGCAGCCCCGCCCGGGGGAAAAACTATGGCTACACCTTC.

V gene TRBV5-4 combines with J gene TRBJ1-2, with D perhaps TRBD1 (5 bases). Germline values: CDR1 SGHNT, CDR2 YYREEE (reference sequence). The CDR3 sequence is 14 residues long. Trimming took 0 bases from V and 4 from J, leaving 10 bases between them. The CDR3 coding sequence is TGTGCCAGCAGCTTGGAGGGGAATCCCTATGGCTACACCTTC. Its translation is CASSLEGNPYGYTF. Supplemented by reference TRBV5-4 and TRBJ1-2, the full variable domain reads ETGVTQSPTHLIKTRGQQVTLRCSSQSGHNTVSWYQQALGQGPQFIFQYYREEENGRGNFPPRFSGLQFPNYSSELNVNALELDDSALYLCASSLEGNPYGYTFGSGTRLTVV.

The chain has TRBV6-4 and TRBJ1-4; D gene uncertain. V gave up 8 bases and J gave up 0 bases, with 22 bases separating them. CDR1 and CDR2 (germline): MRHNA, SNTAGT. This CDR3 spans 18 amino acids. CDR3 DNA sequence: TGTGCCAGCCCGAGTCAGATTGCTCTAGTTGCAACTAATGAAAAACTGTTTTTT. Residues: CASPSQIALVATNEKLFF.

V is TRBV30 and J is TRBJ2-7; TRBD1 matches 8 bases. V lost 4 bases to trimming and J lost 4 bases; unmatched junction nucleotides: 3. CDR1 is GTSNPN, CDR2 SVGIG, per germline (reference sequence). The CDR3 consists of 12 residues. The CDR3: CAWTDREYEQYF. The CDR3 DNA follows: TGTGCCTGGACGGACAGGGAGTACGAGCAGTACTTC. The whole variable domain, filled in from reference TRBV30 and TRBJ2-7, reads SQTIHQWPATLVQPVGSPLSLECTVEGTSNPNLYWYRQAAGRGLQLLFYSVGIGQISSEVPQNLSASRPQDRQFILSSKKLLLSDSGFYLCAWTDREYEQYFGPGTRLTVT.

J is TRBJ2-6 and V is TRBV4-1; TRBD1 matches 7 bases. The germline CDR1 and CDR2 sequences are MGHRA and YSYEKL. This CDR3 comprises 17 residues. V gave up 1 base and J gave up 2 bases; unmatched junction bases: 5. CDR3 sequence: CASSQVTRGTGANVLTF. The CDR3 region has the DNA TGCGCCAGCAGCCAAGTCACCAGGGGGACTGGGGCCAACGTCCTGACTTTC.